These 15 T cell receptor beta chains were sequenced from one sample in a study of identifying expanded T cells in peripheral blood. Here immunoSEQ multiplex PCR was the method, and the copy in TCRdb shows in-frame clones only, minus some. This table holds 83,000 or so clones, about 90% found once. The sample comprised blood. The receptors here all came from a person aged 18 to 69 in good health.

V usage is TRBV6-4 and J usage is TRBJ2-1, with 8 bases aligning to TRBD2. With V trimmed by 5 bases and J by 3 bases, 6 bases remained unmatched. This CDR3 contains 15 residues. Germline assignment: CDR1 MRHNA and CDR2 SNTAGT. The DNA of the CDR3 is TGTGCCAGCAGTCGCGAGGGGACTAGCTACAATGAGCAGTTCTTC. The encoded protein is CASSREGTSYNEQFF.

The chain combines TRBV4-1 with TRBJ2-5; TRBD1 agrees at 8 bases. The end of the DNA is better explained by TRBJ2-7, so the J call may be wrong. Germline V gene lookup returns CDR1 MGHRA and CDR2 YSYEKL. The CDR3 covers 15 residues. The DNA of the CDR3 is TGCGCCAGCAGCCCGTACAGGGGGTCCCGCCACGAGCAGTACTTC. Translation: CASSPYRGSRHEQYF.

The CDR3 DNA reads TGTGCCACCAGCAGAGACAGGGTTACTGGAAACACCATATATTTT. Residues: CATSRDRVTGNTIYF. V and J are TRBV15 and TRBJ1-3; perhaps TRBD1 as D (5 bases). Trimming took 0 bases from V and 2 from J, leaving 8 bases between them. Germline loops: CDR1 LNHNV, CDR2 YYDKDF (reference sequence). The CDR3 spans 15 residues.

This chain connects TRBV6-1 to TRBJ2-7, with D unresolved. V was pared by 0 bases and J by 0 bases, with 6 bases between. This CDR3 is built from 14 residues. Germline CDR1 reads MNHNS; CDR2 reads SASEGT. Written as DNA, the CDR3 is TGTGCCAGCAGTGAAGCAGACGGCTCCTACGAGCAGTACTTC. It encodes CASSEADGSYEQYF.

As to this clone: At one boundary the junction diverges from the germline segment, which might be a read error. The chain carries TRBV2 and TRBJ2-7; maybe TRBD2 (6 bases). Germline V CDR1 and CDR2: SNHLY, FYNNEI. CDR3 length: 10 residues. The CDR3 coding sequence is TGTGCCAGCAGCCTTAGCGGAGTAGCCTTC. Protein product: CASSLSGVAF.

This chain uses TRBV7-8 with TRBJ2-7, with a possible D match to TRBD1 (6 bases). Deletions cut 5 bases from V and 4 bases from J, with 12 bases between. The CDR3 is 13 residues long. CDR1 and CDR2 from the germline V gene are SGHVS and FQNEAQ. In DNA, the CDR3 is TGTGCCAGCAGCCCGCGGACAGATTACGAGCAGTACTTC. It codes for CASSPRTDYEQYF.

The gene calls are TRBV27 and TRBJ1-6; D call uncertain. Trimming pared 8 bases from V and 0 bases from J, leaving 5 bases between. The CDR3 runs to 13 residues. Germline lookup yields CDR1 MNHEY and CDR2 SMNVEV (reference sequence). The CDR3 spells CASHSSYNSPLHF. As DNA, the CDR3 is TGTGCCAGCCACAGCTCCTATAATTCACCCCTCCACTTT.

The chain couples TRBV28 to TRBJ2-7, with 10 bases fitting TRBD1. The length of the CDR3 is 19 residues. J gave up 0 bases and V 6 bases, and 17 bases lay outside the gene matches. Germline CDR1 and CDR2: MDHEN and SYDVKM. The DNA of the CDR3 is TGTGCCAGCAGGCAGACCGACACGAAGCGGGACAGGGGCTCCTACGAGCAGTACTTC. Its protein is CASRQTDTKRDRGSYEQYF.

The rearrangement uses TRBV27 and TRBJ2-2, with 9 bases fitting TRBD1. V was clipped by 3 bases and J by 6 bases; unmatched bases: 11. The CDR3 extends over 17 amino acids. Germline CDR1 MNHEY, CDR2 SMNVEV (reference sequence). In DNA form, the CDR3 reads TGTGCCAGCAGTTTTGCGCGGGGACAGGGATTCCCCGGGGAGCTGTTTTTT. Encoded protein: CASSFARGQGFPGELFF.

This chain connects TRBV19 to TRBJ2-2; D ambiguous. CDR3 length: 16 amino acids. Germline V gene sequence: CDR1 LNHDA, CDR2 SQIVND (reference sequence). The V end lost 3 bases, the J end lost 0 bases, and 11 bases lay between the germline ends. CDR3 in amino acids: CASSMPWRTNTGELFF. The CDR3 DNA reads TGTGCCAGTAGTATGCCTTGGCGGACGAACACCGGGGAGCTGTTTTTT. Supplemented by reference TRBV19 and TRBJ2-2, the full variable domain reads DGGITQSPKYLFRKEGQNVTLSCEQNLNHDAMYWYRQDPGQGLRLIYYSQIVNDFQKGDIAEGYSVSREKKESFPLTVTSAQKNPTAFYLCASSMPWRTNTGELFFGEGSRLTVL.

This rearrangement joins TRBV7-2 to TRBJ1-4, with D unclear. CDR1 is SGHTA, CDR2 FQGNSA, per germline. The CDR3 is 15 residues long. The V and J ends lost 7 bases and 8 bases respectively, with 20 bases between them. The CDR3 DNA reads TGTGCCAGCACCCCTGGGTGGGCGTCGGGGGAAAAACTGTTTTTT. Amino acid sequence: CASTPGWASGEKLFF.

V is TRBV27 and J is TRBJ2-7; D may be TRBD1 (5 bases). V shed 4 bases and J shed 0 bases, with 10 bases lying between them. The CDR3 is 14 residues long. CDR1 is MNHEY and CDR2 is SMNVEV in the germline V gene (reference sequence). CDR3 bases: TGTGCCAGCAGTTGGGGCCCAGGCTCCTACGAGCAGTACTTC. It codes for CASSWGPGSYEQYF.

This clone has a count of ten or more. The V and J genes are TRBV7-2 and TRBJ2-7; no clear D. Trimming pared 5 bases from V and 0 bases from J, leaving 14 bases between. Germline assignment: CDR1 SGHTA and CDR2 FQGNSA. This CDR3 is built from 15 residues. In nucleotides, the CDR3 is TGTGCCAGCAGCCGCCGGGCCGAACCCTCCTACGAGCAGTACTTC. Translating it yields CASSRRAEPSYEQYF.

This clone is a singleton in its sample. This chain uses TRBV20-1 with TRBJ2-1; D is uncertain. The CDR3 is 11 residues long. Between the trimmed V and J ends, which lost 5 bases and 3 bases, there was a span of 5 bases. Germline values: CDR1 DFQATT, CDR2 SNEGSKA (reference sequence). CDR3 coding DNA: TGCAGTGCTGGGGACTACAATGAGCAGTTCTTC. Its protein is CSAGDYNEQFF.

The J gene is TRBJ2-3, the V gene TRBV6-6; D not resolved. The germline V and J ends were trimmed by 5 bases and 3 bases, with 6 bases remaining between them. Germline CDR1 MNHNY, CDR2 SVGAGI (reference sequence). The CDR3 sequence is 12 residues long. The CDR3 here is CASSPFTDTQYF. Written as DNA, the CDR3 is TGTGCCAGCAGTCCTTTTACAGATACGCAGTATTTT.